The source of this TCR beta chain is a study of cytomegalovirus exposure and HLA in healthy donors. V was clipped by 4 bases and J by 7 bases; unmatched bases: 13. There are 17 residues in the CDR3. Germline V CDR1 and CDR2: SGDLS, YYNGEE. The PCR used 60 Vbeta and 13 Jbeta primers. Assay: immunoSEQ multiplex PCR; the TCRdb copy retains only in-frame clones and omits some. The sample lists about 160,000 clones; almost 85% were seen once. The donors comprised healthy bone marrow donors. The chain uses TRBV9 and TRBJ2-2; 10 bases align to TRBD2. Sequencing was performed on PBMCs. This TCR derives from a boy aged 2 to 10 in good health and CMV-seronegative. CDR3 sequence reads: CASSPRTSGRAVGELFF. The CDR3 coding sequence is TGTGCCAGCAGCCCACGTACGAGCGGGAGGGCCGTCGGGGAGCTGTTTTTT. Full variable domain (outside the CDR3, taken from reference TRBV9 and TRBJ2-2): DSGVTQTPKHLITATGQRVTLRCSPRSGDLSVYWYQQSLDQGLQFLIQYYNGEERAKGNILERFSAQQFPDLHSELNLSSLELGDSALYFCASSPRTSGRAVGELFFGEGSRLTVL.